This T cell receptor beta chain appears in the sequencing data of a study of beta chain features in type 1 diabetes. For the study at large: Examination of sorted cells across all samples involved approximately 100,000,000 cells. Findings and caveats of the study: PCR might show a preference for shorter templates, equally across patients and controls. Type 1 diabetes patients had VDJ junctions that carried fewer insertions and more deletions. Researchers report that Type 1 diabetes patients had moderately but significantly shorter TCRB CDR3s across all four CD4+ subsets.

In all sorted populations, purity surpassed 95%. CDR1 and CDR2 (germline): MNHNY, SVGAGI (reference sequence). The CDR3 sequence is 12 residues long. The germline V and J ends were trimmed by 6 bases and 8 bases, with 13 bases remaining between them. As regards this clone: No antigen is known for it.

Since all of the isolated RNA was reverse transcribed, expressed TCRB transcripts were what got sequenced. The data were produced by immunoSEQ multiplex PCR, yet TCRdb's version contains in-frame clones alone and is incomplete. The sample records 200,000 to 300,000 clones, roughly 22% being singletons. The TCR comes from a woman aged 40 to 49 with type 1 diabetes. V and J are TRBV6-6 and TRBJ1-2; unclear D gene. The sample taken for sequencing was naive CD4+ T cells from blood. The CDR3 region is CASSPREVGYTF. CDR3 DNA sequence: TGTGCCAGCAGCCCCCGGGAGGTCGGCTACACCTTC.